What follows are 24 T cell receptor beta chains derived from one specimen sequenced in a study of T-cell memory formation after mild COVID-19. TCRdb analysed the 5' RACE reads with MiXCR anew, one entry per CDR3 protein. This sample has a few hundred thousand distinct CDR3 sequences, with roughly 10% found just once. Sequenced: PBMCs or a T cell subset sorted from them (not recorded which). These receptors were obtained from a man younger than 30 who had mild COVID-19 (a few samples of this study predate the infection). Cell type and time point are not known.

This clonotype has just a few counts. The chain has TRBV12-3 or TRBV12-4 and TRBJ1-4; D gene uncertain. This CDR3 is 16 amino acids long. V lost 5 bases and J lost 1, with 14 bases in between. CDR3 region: CASSPRTARTNEKLFF. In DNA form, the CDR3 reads TGTGCCAGCAGTCCCCGGACCGCGAGAACTAATGAAAAACTGTTTTTT.

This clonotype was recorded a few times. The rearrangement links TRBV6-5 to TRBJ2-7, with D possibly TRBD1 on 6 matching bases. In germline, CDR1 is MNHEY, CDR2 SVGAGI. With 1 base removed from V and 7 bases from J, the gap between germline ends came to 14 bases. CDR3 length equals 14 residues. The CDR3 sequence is CASSYLGGRREQYF. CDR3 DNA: TGTGCCAGCAGTTACTTAGGGGGTCGTAGGGAGCAGTACTTC.

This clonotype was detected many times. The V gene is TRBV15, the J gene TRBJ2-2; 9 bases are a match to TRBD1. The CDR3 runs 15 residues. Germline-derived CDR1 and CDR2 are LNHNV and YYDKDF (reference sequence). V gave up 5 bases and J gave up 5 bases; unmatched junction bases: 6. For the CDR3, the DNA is TGTGCCACCAGCCTAGGGACAGGGTTGACCGGGGAGCTGTTTTTT. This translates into CATSLGTGLTGELFF.

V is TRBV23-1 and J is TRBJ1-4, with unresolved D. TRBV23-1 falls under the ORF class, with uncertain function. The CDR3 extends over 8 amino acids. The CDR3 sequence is CGWEKLFF. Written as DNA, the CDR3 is TGCGGATGGGAAAAACTGTTTTTT.

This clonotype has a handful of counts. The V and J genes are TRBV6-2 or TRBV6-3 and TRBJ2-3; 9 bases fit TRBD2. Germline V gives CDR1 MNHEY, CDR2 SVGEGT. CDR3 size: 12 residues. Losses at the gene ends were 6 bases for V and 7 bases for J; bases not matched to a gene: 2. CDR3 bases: TGTGCCAGCAGAGCGGGGGGTAATACGCAGTATTTT. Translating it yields CASRAGGNTQYF.

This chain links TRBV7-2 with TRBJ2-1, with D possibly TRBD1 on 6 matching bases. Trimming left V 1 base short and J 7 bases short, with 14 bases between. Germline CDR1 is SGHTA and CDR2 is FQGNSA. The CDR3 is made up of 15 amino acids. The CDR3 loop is CASSLVSPGANEQFF. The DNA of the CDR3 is TGTGCCAGCAGCTTAGTGTCCCCAGGGGCTAATGAGCAGTTCTTC. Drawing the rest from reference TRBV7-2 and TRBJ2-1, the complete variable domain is GAGVSQSPSNKVTEKGKDVELRCDPISGHTALYWYRQSLGQGLEFLIYFQGNSAPDKSGLPSDRFSAERTGGSVSTLTIQRTQQEDSAVYLCASSLVSPGANEQFFGPGTRLTVL.

This CDR3 is CASSPSRDRGRAKNIQYF. CDR3 coding DNA: TGTGCCAGCAGTCCGTCCCGGGACAGGGGGAGGGCCAAAAACATTCAGTACTTC. V usage is TRBV12-3 or TRBV12-4 and J usage is TRBJ2-4; 11 nucleotides agree with TRBD1. The CDR3 covers 18 residues. The ends lost 5 bases at V and 1 base at J; junction bases unmatched: 10.

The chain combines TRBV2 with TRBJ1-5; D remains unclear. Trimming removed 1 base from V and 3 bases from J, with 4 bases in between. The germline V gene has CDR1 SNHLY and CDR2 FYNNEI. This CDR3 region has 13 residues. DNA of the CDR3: TGTGCCAGCAGTGAAGGAATCAATCAGCCCCAGCATTTT. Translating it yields CASSEGINQPQHF.

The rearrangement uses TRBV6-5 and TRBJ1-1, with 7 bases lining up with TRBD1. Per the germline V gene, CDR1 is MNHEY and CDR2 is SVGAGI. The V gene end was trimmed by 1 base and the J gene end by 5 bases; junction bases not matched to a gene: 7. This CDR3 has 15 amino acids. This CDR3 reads CASSYCRGLGTEAFF. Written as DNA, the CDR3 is TGTGCCAGCAGTTACTGTAGGGGGCTAGGAACTGAAGCTTTCTTT.

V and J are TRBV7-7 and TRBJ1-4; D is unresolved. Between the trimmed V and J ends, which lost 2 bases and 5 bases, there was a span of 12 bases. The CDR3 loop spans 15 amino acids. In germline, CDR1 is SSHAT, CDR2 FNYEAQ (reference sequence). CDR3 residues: CASSLSGGKNEKLFF. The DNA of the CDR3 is TGTGCCAGCAGCTTAAGTGGAGGGAAAAATGAAAAACTGTTTTTT.

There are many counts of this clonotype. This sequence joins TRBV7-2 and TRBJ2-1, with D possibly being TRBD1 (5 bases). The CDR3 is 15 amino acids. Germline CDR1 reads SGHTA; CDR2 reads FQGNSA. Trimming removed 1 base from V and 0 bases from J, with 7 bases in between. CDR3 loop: CASSLEGRSYNEQFF. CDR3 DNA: TGTGCCAGCAGCTTAGAGGGGCGCTCCTACAATGAGCAGTTCTTC. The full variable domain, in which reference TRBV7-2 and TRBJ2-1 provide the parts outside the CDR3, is GAGVSQSPSNKVTEKGKDVELRCDPISGHTALYWYRQSLGQGLEFLIYFQGNSAPDKSGLPSDRFSAERTGGSVSTLTIQRTQQEDSAVYLCASSLEGRSYNEQFFGPGTRLTVL.

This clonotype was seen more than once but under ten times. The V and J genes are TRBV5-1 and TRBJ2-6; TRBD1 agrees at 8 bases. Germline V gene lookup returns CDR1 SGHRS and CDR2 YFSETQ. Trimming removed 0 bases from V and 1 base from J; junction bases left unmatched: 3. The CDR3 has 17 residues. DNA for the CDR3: TGCGCCAGCAGCTTGGGGACAGGGAGGTCTGGGGCCAACGTCCTGACTTTC. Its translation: CASSLGTGRSGANVLTF.

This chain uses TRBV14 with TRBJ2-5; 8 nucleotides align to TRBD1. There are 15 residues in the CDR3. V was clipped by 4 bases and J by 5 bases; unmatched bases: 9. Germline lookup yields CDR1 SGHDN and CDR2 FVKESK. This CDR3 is CASSLDRGMVETQYF. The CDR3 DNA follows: TGTGCCAGCAGCCTTGACAGGGGAATGGTTGAGACCCAGTACTTC. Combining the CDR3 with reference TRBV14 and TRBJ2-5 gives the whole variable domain EAGVTQFPSHSVIEKGQTVTLRCDPISGHDNLYWYRRVMGKEIKFLLHFVKESKQDESGMPNNRFLAERTGGTYSTLKVQPAELEDSGVYFCASSLDRGMVETQYFGPGTRLLVL.

CDR3 loop: CASSIVRDRGVVTEAFF. The DNA for the CDR3 is TGTGCCAGTAGTATAGTTCGGGACAGGGGGGTAGTAACTGAAGCTTTCTTT. The rearrangement joins TRBV19 to TRBJ1-1; 11 bases fit TRBD1. V dropped 1 base and J dropped 5; count of bases not matched to a gene: 9. The length of the CDR3 is 17 residues. Germline V gene sequence: CDR1 LNHDA, CDR2 SQIVND (reference sequence).

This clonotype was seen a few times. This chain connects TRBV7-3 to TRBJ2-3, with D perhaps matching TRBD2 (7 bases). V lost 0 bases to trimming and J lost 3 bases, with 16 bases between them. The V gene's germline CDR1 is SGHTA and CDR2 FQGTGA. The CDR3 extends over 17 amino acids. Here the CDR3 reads CASSLTSGGATTDTQYF. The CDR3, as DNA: TGTGCCAGCAGCTTAACGTCTGGGGGGGCGACTACAGATACGCAGTATTTT. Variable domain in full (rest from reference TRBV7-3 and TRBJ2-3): GAGVSQTPSNKVTEKGKYVELRCDPISGHTALYWYRQSLGQGPEFLIYFQGTGAADDSGLPNDRFFAVRPEGSVSTLKIQRTERGDSAVYLCASSLTSGGATTDTQYFGPGTRLTVL.

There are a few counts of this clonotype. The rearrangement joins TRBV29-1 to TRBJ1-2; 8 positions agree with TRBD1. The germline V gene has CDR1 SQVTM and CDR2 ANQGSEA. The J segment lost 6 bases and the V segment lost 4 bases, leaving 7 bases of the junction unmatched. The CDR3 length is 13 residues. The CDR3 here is CSVGATGGDGYTF. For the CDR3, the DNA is TGCAGCGTTGGGGCTACAGGGGGGGATGGCTACACCTTC.

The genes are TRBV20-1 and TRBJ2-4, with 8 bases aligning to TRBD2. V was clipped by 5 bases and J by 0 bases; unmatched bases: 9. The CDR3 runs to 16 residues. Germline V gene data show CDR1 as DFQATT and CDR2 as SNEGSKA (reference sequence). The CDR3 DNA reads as TGCAGTGCTTTAAAGCGGGGGAAACTAGCCAAAAACATTCAGTACTTC. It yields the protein CSALKRGKLAKNIQYF.

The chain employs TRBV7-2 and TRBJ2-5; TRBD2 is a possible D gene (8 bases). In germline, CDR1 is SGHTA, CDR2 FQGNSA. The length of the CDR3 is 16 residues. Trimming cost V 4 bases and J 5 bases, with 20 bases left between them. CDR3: CASSSTGTAGEETQYF. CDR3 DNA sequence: TGTGCCAGCAGCTCGACCGGGACAGCGGGGGAGGAGACCCAGTACTTC. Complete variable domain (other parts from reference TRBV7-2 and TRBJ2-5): GAGVSQSPSNKVTEKGKDVELRCDPISGHTALYWYRQSLGQGLEFLIYFQGNSAPDKSGLPSDRFSAERTGGSVSTLTIQRTQQEDSAVYLCASSSTGTAGEETQYFGPGTRLLVL.

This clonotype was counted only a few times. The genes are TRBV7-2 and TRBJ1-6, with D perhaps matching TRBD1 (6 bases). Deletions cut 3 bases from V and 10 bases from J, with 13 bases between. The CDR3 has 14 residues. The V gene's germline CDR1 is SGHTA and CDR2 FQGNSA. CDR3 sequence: CASSLVGGESPLHF. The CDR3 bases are TGTGCCAGCAGCTTGGTAGGGGGAGAATCACCCCTCCACTTT.

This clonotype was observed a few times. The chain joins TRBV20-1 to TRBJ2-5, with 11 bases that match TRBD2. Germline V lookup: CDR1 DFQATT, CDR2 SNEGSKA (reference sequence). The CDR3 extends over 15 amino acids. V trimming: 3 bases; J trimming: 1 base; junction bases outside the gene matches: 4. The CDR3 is CSASAGLAGQETQYF. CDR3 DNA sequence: TGCAGTGCTAGTGCAGGACTAGCGGGCCAAGAGACCCAGTACTTC.

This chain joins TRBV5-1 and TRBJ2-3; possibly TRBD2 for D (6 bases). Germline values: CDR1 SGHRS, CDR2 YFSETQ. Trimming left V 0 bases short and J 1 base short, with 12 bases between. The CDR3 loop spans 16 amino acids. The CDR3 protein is CASSLEAGLGTDTQYF. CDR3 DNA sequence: TGCGCCAGCAGCTTGGAAGCGGGCCTTGGCACAGATACGCAGTATTTT.

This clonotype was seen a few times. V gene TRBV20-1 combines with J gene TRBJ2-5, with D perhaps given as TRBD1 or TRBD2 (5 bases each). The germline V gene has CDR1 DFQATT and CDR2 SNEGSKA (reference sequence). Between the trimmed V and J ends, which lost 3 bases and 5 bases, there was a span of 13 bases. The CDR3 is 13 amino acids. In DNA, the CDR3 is TGCAGTGCTAGGAGGGGCCACCGGGAGACCCAGTACTTC. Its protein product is CSARRGHRETQYF.

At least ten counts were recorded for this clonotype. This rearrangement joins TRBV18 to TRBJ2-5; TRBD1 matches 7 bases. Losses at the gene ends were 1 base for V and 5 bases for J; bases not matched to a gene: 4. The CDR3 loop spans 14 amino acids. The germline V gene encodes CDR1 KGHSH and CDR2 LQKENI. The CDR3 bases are TGTGCCAGCTCACCACGAGGGGGCCGGGAGACCCAGTACTTC. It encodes CASSPRGGRETQYF.

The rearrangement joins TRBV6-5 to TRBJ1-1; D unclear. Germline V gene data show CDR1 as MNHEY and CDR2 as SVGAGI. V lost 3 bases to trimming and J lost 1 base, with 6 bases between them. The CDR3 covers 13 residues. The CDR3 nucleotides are TGTGCCAGCAGTTATAGGAGGAACACTGAAGCTTTCTTT. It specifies CASSYRRNTEAFF.